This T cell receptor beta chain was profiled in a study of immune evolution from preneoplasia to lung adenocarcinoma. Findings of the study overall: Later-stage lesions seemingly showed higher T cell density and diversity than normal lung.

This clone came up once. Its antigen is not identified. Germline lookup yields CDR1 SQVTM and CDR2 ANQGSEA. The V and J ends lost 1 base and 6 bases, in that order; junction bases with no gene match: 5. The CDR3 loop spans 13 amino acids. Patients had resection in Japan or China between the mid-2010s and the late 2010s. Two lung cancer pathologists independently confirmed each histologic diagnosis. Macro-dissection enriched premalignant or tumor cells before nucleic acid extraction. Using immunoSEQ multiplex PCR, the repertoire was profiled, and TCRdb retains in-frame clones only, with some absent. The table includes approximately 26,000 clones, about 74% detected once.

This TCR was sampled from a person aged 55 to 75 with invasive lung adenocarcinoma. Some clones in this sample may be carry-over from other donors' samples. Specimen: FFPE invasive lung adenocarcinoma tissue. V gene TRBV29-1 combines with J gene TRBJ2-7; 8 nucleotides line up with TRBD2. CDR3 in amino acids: CSVEGSGSIEQYF. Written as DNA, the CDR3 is TGCAGCGTTGAAGGCAGCGGGAGTATCGAGCAGTACTTC.